This T cell receptor (beta chain) originates from a study of metastatic and nonmetastatic thyroid tumors. Study overall: Peripheral blood and tumor or nodule samples from malignant and benign thyroid patients were compared. Findings and caveats of the study: It was reportedly found that TCR beta diversity was significantly higher in malignant thyroid tumors than in benign nodules, a difference seen in both blood and tumor samples.

There were no patients who had received any treatment before thyroid surgery. On this clone itself: Its matching antigen is unknown.

The V end was cut by 0 bases, the J end by 12 bases, with 15 bases between. The CDR3 is made up of 14 amino acids. The germline V gene encodes CDR1 SGHAT and CDR2 FQNNGV. Original methodology: CDR3 was compared across clinicopathological groups, and the resulting differences were used to build a distant-metastasis classifier for papillary thyroid cancer. TCRdb redid the clone calls on the PCR reads using MiXCR. The V and J calls reflect TCRdb's pipeline rather than the authors' work. This sample has 72,000 or so clones, with more than 15% found just once. This receptor was taken from a female donor with papillary thyroid cancer or a benign thyroid nodule (not recorded which). Some clones in this sample may be carry-over from other donors' samples. V gene TRBV11-2 combines with J gene TRBJ2-1, with D possibly matching TRBD2 (5 bases). The sequenced sample was blood. The CDR3 region is CASSLEPGPRGQFF. In nucleotides, the CDR3 is TGTGCCAGCAGCTTAGAACCAGGCCCCCGGGGGCAGTTCTTC.